The rows below give T cell receptor beta chains drawn from one sample of a study of blood T cell repertoires in COVID-19. Clones were read by immunoSEQ multiplex PCR, and TCRdb kept only the in-frame ones, dropping some. Of roughly 420,000 clones listed, roughly 90% were seen once; the top ten hold over 0.9%. Sequenced: PBMCs or T cells enriched from blood (not recorded which). These TCRs come from a woman in her thirties with acute COVID-19. Each CDR3 is given with its conserved first and last residue. Fields, in order: V gene, D gene, clone size, J gene, CDR3 protein, CDR3 DNA. The D gene is left open where the match is weak. The size entry is marked missing in some rows and otherwise reads once, few, many or a size class.

TRBV13,-,-,TRBJ2-1,CASSSSQYNEQFF,TGTGCCAGCAGCTCGTCTCAGTACAATGAGCAGTTCTTC
TRBV9,TRBD2,-,TRBJ2-5,CASSVATSGVLETQYF,TGTGCCAGCAGCGTAGCTACTAGCGGGGTCCTGGAGACCCAGTACTTC
TRBV5-6,TRBD2,-,TRBJ2-1,CASSIASGGAHEQFF,TGTGCCAGCAGCATAGCTAGCGGGGGGGCCCATGAGCAGTTCTTC
TRBV9,-,-,TRBJ1-4,CASSVGATNEKLFF,TGTGCCAGCAGCGTAGGGGCGACTAATGAAAAACTGTTTTTT
TRBV7-3,-,-,TRBJ1-2,CATSQGAGNGYTF,TGTGCCACTTCTCAAGGGGCAGGGAATGGCTACACCTTC
TRBV19,TRBD1,-,TRBJ1-4,CASSPSRDRAQWLFF,TGTGCCAGTAGTCCAAGCCGGGACAGGGCTCAATGGCTGTTTTTT
TRBV24-1,-,-,TRBJ2-1,CATSDGGFSYNEQFF,TGTGCCACCAGTGATGGAGGCTTCTCCTACAATGAGCAGTTCTTC
TRBV19,TRBD1,-,TRBJ2-2,CASLGQSNTGELFF,TGTGCCAGCCTGGGACAGTCGAACACCGGGGAGCTGTTTTTT
TRBV5-1,TRBD2,once,TRBJ2-5,CASGSGGSETQYF,TGCGCCAGCGGAAGCGGGGGGTCGGAGACCCAGTACTTC
TRBV6-5,TRBD2,-,TRBJ2-7,CASSYSNSGGAYEQYF,TGTGCCAGCAGTTACTCCAACAGCGGGGGGGCCTACGAGCAGTACTTC
TRBV5-4,-,-,TRBJ1-3,CASSKTTGGNTIYF,TGTGCCAGCAGCAAAACGACAGGTGGAAACACCATATATTTT
TRBV2,-,-,TRBJ1-2,CASMRFGNYGYTF,TGTGCCAGCATGCGCTTCGGGAACTATGGCTACACCTTC
TRBV6-5,-,-,TRBJ1-4,CASRQGSRTNEKLFF,TGTGCCAGCAGACAGGGTTCACGCACTAATGAAAAACTGTTTTTT
TRBV5-1,-,-,TRBJ1-1,CASSGGRWDTEAFF,TGCGCCAGCAGCGGGGGCAGGTGGGACACTGAAGCTTTCTTT
TRBV6-5,TRBD2,-,TRBJ2-1,CASGTSGAYNEQFF,TGTGCCAGCGGGACTAGCGGGGCTTACAATGAGCAGTTCTTC
TRBV5-1,TRBD1,-,TRBJ1-6,CASSLVSGGASYNSPLHF,TGCGCCAGCAGCTTGGTTTCAGGGGGCGCGTCCTATAATTCACCCCTCCACTTT
TRBV28,-,-,TRBJ2-7,CASSPRTGPPYEQYF,TGTGCCAGCAGTCCCCGTACAGGGCCCCCCTACGAGCAGTACTTC
TRBV10-2,-,-,TRBJ1-2,CASRGLGAQGNYGYTF,TGCGCCAGCAGGGGTTTGGGGGCGCAGGGTAATTATGGCTACACCTTC
TRBV7-9,-,-,TRBJ2-7,CASSFSPSGTNYEQYF,TGTGCCAGCAGTTTTTCCCCATCCGGGACAAACTACGAGCAGTACTTC
TRBV18,-,few,TRBJ1-1,CASSQQGRRFVNTEAFF,TGTGCCAGCTCACAACAGGGAAGGAGGTTCGTTAACACTGAAGCTTTCTTT
TRBV27,TRBD2,-,TRBJ2-7,CASRGLAGDPYEQYF,TGTGCCAGCAGAGGACTAGCGGGGGACCCCTACGAGCAGTACTTC
TRBV10-2,TRBD1,-,TRBJ1-1,CASSEGTGRGLVVTEAFF,TGCGCCAGCAGTGAAGGAACAGGCAGGGGGCTGGTCGTAACTGAAGCTTTCTTT
TRBV6-5,-,-,TRBJ1-5,CASRGTGTTGQPQHF,TGTGCCAGCAGGGGTACAGGGACCACGGGGCAGCCCCAGCATTTT
TRBV5-6,-,-,TRBJ2-1,CASSLGEGLGYNEQFF,TGTGCCAGCAGCTTAGGTGAGGGCCTAGGCTACAATGAGCAGTTCTTC
TRBV9,-,-,TRBJ2-1,CASSVGGQLVYNEQFF,TGTGCCAGCAGCGTGGGTGGACAGCTAGTCTACAATGAGCAGTTCTTC
TRBV7-6,-,-,TRBJ2-2,CASSRNRDTNTGELFF,TGTGCCAGCAGCCGCAACAGGGATACGAACACCGGGGAGCTGTTTTTT
TRBV7-2,-,few,TRBJ1-2,CASRLNSGEAFGYGYTF,TGTGCCAGCAGACTTAACTCCGGGGAAGCCTTTGGCTATGGCTACACCTTC
TRBV2,TRBD1,-,TRBJ2-3,CASSVGQGRTDTQYF,TGTGCCAGCAGTGTTGGACAGGGTAGGACAGATACGCAGTATTTT
TRBV10-1,-,-,TRBJ2-7,CASSDRFFASGEQYF,TGCGCCAGCAGTGATCGGTTTTTCGCCAGCGGCGAGCAGTACTTC
TRBV29-1,TRBD1,-,TRBJ1-2,CSVETYGQGHYGYTF,TGCAGCGTTGAAACTTATGGACAGGGGCACTATGGCTACACCTTC
TRBV6-5,TRBD1,-,TRBJ1-5,CASSWDPGGISQPQHF,TGTGCCAGCAGTTGGGATCCAGGGGGCATCAGTCAGCCCCAGCATTTT
TRBV7-9,-,-,TRBJ2-5,CASSERETQYF,TGTGCCAGCAGTGAGCGAGAGACCCAGTACTTC
TRBV27,-,many,TRBJ1-6,CASSSLGQDNSPLHF,TGTGCCAGCAGTTCCCTGGGGCAGGACAATTCACCCCTCCACTTT
TRBV9,-,-,TRBJ1-1,CASTGGEEETEAFF,TGTGCCAGCACCGGCGGGGAGGAGGAAACTGAAGCTTTCTTT
TRBV3-1/TRBV3-2,-,-,TRBJ1-5,CASSQNQGFQPQHF,TGTGCCAGCAGCCAAAACCAGGGGTTTCAGCCCCAGCATTTT
TRBV10-3,TRBD1,-,TRBJ1-1,CAISGTGADTEAFF,TGTGCCATCAGTGGGACAGGGGCGGACACTGAAGCTTTCTTT
TRBV19,-,-,TRBJ1-4,CASRVLRSNEKLFF,TGTGCCAGCAGAGTCCTCCGGAGTAATGAAAAACTGTTTTTT
TRBV11-2,TRBD2,-,TRBJ2-2,CASSRRGGGLAGELFF,TGTGCCAGCAGCCGGCGGGGGGGAGGTTTGGCCGGGGAGCTGTTTTTT
TRBV24-1,TRBD2,once,TRBJ2-1,CATSAGVAGGTYNEQFF,TGTGCCACCAGTGCCGGAGTAGCGGGGGGGACCTACAATGAGCAGTTCTTC
TRBV30,TRBD1,-,TRBJ1-2,CAWSETGGRDYGYTF,TGTGCCTGGAGCGAAACAGGGGGCAGGGACTATGGCTACACCTTC
TRBV7-3,TRBD2,-,TRBJ2-7,CASSLERGSYEQYF,TGTGCCAGCAGTCTCGAGCGGGGCTCCTACGAGCAGTACTTC
TRBV20-1,-,once,TRBJ1-1,CSAPTGGVPFF,TGCAGTGCTCCGACGGGCGGGGTCCCTTTCTTT
TRBV27,TRBD1,-,TRBJ2-2,CASSVYRGDTGELFF,TGTGCCAGCAGTGTCTACAGGGGTGACACCGGGGAGCTGTTTTTT
TRBV18,-,-,TRBJ1-2,CASSSGNYGYTF,TGTGCCAGCTCGTCAGGGAACTATGGCTACACCTTC
TRBV5-8,-,-,TRBJ1-2,CASSLTGLNGYGYTF,TGTGCCAGCAGCTTGACAGGGCTAAACGGCTATGGCTACACCTTC
TRBV2,-,-,TRBJ1-2,CASSEELITGNYGYTF,TGTGCCAGCAGTGAAGAACTGATTACAGGGAACTATGGCTACACCTTC
TRBV18,TRBD1,-,TRBJ1-2,CASSPPGQGFYGYTF,TGTGCCAGCTCACCACCGGGACAGGGGTTCTATGGCTACACCTTC
TRBV5-1,-,-,TRBJ2-7,CASKLEGSYEQYF,TGCGCCAGCAAACTCGAGGGTTCCTACGAGCAGTACTTC
TRBV20-1,-,few,TRBJ2-7,CSVQQGHEQYF,TGCAGTGTCCAACAGGGTCACGAGCAGTACTTC
TRBV19,TRBD1,-,TRBJ1-5,CASSLYWTTGTGYGQPQHF,TGTGCCAGTAGTCTTTATTGGACGACCGGGACAGGGTACGGCCAGCCCCAGCATTTT
TRBV29-1,-,-,TRBJ2-2,CSVVTENTGELFF,TGCAGCGTGGTGACTGAGAACACCGGGGAGCTGTTTTTT
TRBV7-9,-,-,TRBJ2-3,CGLSGSTDTQYF,TGTGGTTTATCGGGGAGCACAGATACGCAGTATTTT
TRBV30,TRBD1,-,TRBJ1-5,CAWSVQGNQPQHF,TGTGCCTGGAGTGTACAGGGGAATCAGCCCCAGCATTTT
TRBV7-8,TRBD2,-,TRBJ2-1,CASSLVSQRGVNEQFF,TGTGCCAGCAGCTTAGTTTCCCAGCGGGGGGTTAATGAGCAGTTCTTC